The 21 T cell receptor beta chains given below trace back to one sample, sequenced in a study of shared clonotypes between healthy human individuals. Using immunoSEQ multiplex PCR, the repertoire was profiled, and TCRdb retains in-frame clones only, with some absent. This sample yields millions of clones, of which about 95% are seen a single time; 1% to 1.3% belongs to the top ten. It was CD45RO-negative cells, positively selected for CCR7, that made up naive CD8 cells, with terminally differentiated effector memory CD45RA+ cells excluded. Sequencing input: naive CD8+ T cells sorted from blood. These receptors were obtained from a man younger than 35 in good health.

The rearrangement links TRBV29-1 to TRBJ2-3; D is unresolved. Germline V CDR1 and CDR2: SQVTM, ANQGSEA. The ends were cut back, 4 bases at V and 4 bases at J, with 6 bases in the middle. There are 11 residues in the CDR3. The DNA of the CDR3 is TGCAGCGTTGTGGTGGCAGATACGCAGTATTTT. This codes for CSVVVADTQYF.

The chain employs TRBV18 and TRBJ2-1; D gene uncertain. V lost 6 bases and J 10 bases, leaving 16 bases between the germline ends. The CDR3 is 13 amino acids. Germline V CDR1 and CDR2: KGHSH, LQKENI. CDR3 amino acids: CASSPTSMREQFF. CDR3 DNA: TGTGCCAGCTCGCCCACGTCTATGAGGGAGCAGTTCTTC.

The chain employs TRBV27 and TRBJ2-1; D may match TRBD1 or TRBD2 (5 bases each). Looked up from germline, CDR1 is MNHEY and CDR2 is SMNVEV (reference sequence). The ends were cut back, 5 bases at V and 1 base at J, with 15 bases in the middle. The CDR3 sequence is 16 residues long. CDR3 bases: TGTGCCAGCAGTCCTTCTGAGGGACCATCCTACAATGAGCAGTTCTTC. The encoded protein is CASSPSEGPSYNEQFF.

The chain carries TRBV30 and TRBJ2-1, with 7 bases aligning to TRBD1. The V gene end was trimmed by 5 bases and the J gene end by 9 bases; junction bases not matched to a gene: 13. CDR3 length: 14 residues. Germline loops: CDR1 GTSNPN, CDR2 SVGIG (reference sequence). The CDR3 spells CAWVGPWSGGEQFF. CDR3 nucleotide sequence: TGTGCCTGGGTGGGTCCCTGGTCAGGGGGTGAGCAGTTCTTC.

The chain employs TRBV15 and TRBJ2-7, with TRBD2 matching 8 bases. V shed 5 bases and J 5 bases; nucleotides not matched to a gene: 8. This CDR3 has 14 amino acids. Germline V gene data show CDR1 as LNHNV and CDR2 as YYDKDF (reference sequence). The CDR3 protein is CATSPGGSADEQYF. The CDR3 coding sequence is TGTGCCACCAGCCCGGGAGGGAGTGCGGACGAGCAGTACTTC.

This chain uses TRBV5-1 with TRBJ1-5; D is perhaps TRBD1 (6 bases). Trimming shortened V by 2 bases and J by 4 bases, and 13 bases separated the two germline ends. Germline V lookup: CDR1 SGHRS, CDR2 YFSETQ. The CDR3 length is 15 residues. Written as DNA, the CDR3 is TGCGCCAGCAGCTTTCGGCCAGGGGAAAATCAGCCCCAGCATTTT. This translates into CASSFRPGENQPQHF.

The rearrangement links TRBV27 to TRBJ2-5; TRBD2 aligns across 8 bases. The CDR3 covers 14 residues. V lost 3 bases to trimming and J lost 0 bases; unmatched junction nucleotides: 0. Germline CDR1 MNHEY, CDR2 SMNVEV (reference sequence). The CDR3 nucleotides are TGTGCCAGCAGTTTCGGGGGGGACCAAGAGACCCAGTACTTC. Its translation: CASSFGGDQETQYF.

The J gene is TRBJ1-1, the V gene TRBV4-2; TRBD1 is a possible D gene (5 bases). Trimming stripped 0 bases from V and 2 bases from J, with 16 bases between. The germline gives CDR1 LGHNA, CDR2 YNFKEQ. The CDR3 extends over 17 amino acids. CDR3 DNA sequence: TGTGCCAGCAGCCAAGAAGAAGGTGAGGGGAGAAACACTGAAGCTTTCTTT. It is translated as CASSQEEGEGRNTEAFF.

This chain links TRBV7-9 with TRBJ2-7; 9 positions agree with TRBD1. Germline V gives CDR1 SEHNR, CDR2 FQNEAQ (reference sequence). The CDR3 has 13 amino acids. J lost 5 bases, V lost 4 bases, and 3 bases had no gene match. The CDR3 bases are TGTGCCAGCAGCTCGACAGGGGGTAACGAGCAGTACTTC. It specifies CASSSTGGNEQYF.

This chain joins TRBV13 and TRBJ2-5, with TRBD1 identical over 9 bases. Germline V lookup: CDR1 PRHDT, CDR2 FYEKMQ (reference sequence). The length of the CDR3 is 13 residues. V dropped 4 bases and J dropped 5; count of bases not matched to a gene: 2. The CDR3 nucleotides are TGTGCCAGCAGCTGGACAGGGGTCGAGACCCAGTACTTC. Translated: CASSWTGVETQYF.

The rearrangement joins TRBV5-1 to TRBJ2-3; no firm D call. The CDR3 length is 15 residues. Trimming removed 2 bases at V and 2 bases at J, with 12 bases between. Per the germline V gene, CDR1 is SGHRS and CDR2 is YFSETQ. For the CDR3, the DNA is TGCGCCAGCAGCTTAAACGGATTTTTCACAGATACGCAGTATTTT. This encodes CASSLNGFFTDTQYF.

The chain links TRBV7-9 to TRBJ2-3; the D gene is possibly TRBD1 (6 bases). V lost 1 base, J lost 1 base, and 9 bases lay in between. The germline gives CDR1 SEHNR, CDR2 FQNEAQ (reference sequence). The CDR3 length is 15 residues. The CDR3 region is CASSLDREGTDTQYF. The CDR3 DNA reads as TGTGCCAGCAGCTTAGACAGGGAAGGCACAGATACGCAGTATTTT.

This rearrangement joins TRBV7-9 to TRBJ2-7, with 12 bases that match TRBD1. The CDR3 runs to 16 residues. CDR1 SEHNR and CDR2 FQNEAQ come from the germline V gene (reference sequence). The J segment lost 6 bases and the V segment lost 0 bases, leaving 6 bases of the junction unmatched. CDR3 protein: CASSLARDRGPIEQYF. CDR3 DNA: TGTGCCAGCAGCTTAGCCCGGGACAGGGGGCCCATCGAGCAGTACTTC.

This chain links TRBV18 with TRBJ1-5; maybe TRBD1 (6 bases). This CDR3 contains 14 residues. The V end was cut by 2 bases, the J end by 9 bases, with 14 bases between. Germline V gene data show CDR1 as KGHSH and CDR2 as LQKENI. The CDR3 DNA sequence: TGTGCCAGCTCACCATTAGCAGGGGAGCGGCCCCAGCATTTT. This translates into CASSPLAGERPQHF.

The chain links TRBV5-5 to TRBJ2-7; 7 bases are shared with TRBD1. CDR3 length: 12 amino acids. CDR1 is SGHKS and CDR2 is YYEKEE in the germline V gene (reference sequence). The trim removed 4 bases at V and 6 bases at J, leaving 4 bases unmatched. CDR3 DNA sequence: TGTGCCAGCAGCCAGACAGGGCCCGAGCAGTACTTC. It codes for CASSQTGPEQYF.

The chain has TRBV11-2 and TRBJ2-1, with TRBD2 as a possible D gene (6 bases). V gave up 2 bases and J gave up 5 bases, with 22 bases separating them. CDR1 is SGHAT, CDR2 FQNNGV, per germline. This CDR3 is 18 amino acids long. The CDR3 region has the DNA TGTGCCAGCAGCTTAAAGTATGGTAGCGGATTTCTCGACAATGAGCAGTTCTTC. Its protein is CASSLKYGSGFLDNEQFF.

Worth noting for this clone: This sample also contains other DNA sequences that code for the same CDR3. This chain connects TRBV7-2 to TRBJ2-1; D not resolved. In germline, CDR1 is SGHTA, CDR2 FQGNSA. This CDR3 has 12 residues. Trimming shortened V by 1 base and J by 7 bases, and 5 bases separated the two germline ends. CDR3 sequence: CASSLGNNEQFF. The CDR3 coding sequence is TGTGCCAGCAGCTTAGGGAATAATGAGCAGTTCTTC.

The CDR3, as DNA: TGCGCCAGCAGCCATCCGGGACTGAACACCGGGGAGCTGTTTTTT. Translation: CASSHPGLNTGELFF. The chain recombines TRBV4-3 with TRBJ2-2; D perhaps matches TRBD2 (6 bases). Germline loops: CDR1 LGHNA, CDR2 YSLEER. Trimming shortened V by 3 bases and J by 1 base, and 9 bases separated the two germline ends. The CDR3 extends over 15 amino acids.

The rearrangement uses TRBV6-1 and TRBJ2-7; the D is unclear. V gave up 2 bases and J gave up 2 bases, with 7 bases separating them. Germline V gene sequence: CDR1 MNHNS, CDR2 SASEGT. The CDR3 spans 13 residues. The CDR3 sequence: CASSEFITYEQYF. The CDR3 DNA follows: TGTGCCAGCAGTGAATTTATAACCTACGAGCAGTACTTC.

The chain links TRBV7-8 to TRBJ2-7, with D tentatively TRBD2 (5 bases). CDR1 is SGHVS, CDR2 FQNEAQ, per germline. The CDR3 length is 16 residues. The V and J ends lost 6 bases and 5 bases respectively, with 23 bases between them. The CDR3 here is CASSYSPMLGGNEQYF. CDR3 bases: TGTGCCAGCAGTTACAGTCCCATGTTAGGAGGAAACGAGCAGTACTTC.

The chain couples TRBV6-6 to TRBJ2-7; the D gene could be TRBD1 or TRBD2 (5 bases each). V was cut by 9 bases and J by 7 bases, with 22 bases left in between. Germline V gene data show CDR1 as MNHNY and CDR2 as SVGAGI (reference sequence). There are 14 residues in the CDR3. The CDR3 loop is CASQGQGELWEQYF. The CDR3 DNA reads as TGTGCCAGTCAAGGGCAGGGAGAGTTGTGGGAGCAGTACTTC.